The rows below give T cell receptor beta chains drawn from one sample of a study of shared clonotypes between healthy human individuals. Assay: immunoSEQ multiplex PCR; the TCRdb copy retains only in-frame clones and omits some. The sample gives 1,400,000 or so clones, about 98.5% of which show up once; 0.36% is in the top ten. Sequenced material: naive CD4+ T cells sorted from blood. The receptors stem from a young man in good health. The CDR3 runs from the conserved cysteine through the conserved F or W. A D gene is named only where the DNA matches it firmly. Only part of the rows carry a size: once, few, many, or a class if the clone is expanded.

d_call | clone_size | j_call | v_call | cdr3_nt | cdr3_aa
. | . | TRBJ2-7 | TRBV30 | TGTGCCTGGAGTGTACTGGTAGGGCGGGCCGGCGAGCAGTACTTC | CAWSVLVGRAGEQYF
. | . | TRBJ1-5 | TRBV7-9 | TGTGCCAGCAGCTTGGGCTATCAGCCCCAGCATTTT | CASSLGYQPQHF
. | . | TRBJ1-5 | TRBV18 | TGTGCCAGCCTGAGGGAGGTGAATCAGCCCCAGCATTTT | CASLREVNQPQHF
. | . | TRBJ2-7 | TRBV4-1 | TGCGCCAGCAGCCAAGCCTCGACAGTAGACTACGAGCAGTACTTC | CASSQASTVDYEQYF
TRBD1 | . | TRBJ1-2 | TRBV27 | TGTGCCAGCAGTTTTCGAAGGGACAGAGAGGGGTATGGCTACACCTTC | CASSFRRDREGYGYTF
. | . | TRBJ2-7 | TRBV29-1 | TGCAGCGTAGACCGGGTCCTTAACGAGCAGTACTTC | CSVDRVLNEQYF
. | . | TRBJ2-7 | TRBV5-1 | TGCGCCAGCAGCTTGGTCAGAAGGGATGGCGGCGAGCAGTACTTC | CASSLVRRDGGEQYF
. | . | TRBJ2-7 | TRBV7-8 | TGTGCCAGCAGCACCCCCCGGGACTCACCTTTGTCAACCTACGAGCAGTACTTC | CASSTPRDSPLSTYEQYF
TRBD1 | . | TRBJ2-3 | TRBV7-7 | TGTGCCAGCAGCTTAGCGGGACAGGCAGATACGCAGTATTTT | CASSLAGQADTQYF
. | . | TRBJ2-1 | TRBV5-1 | TGCGCCAGCAGCTTAACAGGGCCCACCTACAATGAGCAGTTCTTC | CASSLTGPTYNEQFF
TRBD2 | . | TRBJ2-1 | TRBV19 | TGTGCCAGTGTAGCGGGAGGATCATACAATGAGCAGTTCTTC | CASVAGGSYNEQFF
. | once | TRBJ2-5 | TRBV7-2 | TGTGCCAGCAGCGGCTCGGGGGAGACCCAGTACTTC | CASSGSGETQYF
. | . | TRBJ1-1 | TRBV28 | TGTGCCAGCAGTCTTCCTCAGGGGTTTTACACTGAAGCTTTCTTT | CASSLPQGFYTEAFF
. | . | TRBJ1-1 | TRBV18 | TGTGCCAGCTCACCACTCCACAGGGAAGGTGAAGCTTTCTTT | CASSPLHREGEAFF
. | . | TRBJ1-1 | TRBV28 | TGTGCCAGCAAGATACAGGGAGGCACTGAAGCTTTCTTT | CASKIQGGTEAFF
TRBD2 | . | TRBJ2-7 | TRBV7-2 | TGTGCCAGCAGCCGGGGAGGGCTAGCGGCTTCCTACGAGCAGTACTTC | CASSRGGLAASYEQYF
TRBD2 | . | TRBJ2-3 | TRBV5-1 | TGCGCCAGCAGCTTTGAACGAGCGGGAGGCACAGATACGCAGTATTTT | CASSFERAGGTDTQYF
TRBD1 | . | TRBJ1-5 | TRBV28 | TGTGCCAGCAGTTTATGGAAGACAGGGGATGGCAATCAGCCCCAGCATTTT | CASSLWKTGDGNQPQHF
. | . | TRBJ2-7 | TRBV27 | TGTGCCAGCAGTGGATACTACGAGCAGTACTTC | CASSGYYEQYF
. | . | TRBJ2-7 | TRBV5-1 | TGCGCCAGCAGCCCTAGTTCGGGCGAGCAGTACTTC | CASSPSSGEQYF
. | . | TRBJ2-2 | TRBV29-1 | TGCAGCGTTCGCCAGATAGCGAACACCGGGGAGCTGTTTTTT | CSVRQIANTGELFF
. | . | TRBJ2-7 | TRBV10-3 | TGTGCCATCATGACTACCCACGAGCAGTACTTC | CAIMTTHEQYF
. | . | TRBJ1-5 | TRBV6-1 | TGTGCCAGCAGTGAGGCCTATAGCAATCAGCCCCAGCATTTT | CASSEAYSNQPQHF
TRBD1 | . | TRBJ2-7 | TRBV5-1 | TGCGCCAGCAGCTCGCGACAGGGAACCTACGAGCAGTACTTC | CASSSRQGTYEQYF
. | . | TRBJ1-5 | TRBV9 | TGTGCCAGCAGCGGAAATGGGGACCGAGGCTTCAATCAGCCCCAGCATTTT | CASSGNGDRGFNQPQHF
. | . | TRBJ2-3 | TRBV21-1 | TGTGCCAGCAGCAAAAAGGGTCTAGCGGGTCGGACTAGCACAGATACGCAGTATTTT | CASSKKGLAGRTSTDTQYF
. | . | TRBJ2-3 | TRBV5-4 | TGTGCCAGCAGCTTGATGGCTATCAAAGATACGCAGTATTTT | CASSLMAIKDTQYF
TRBD1 | . | TRBJ1-1 | TRBV5-6 | TGTGCCAGCAGAAGACAGGGAGGGAAGAACACTGAAGCTTTCTTT | CASRRQGGKNTEAFF
. | . | TRBJ2-1 | TRBV7-9 | TGTGCCAGCAGCTTAACACTGGGGGGGCAGTTCTTC | CASSLTLGGQFF
. | once | TRBJ1-4 | TRBV14 | TGTGCCAGCAGACGGACAGCGAATGAAAAACTGTTTTTT | CASRRTANEKLFF
TRBD1 | . | TRBJ2-6 | TRBV10-1 | TGCGCCAGTCAAACAGGGGCCGCCTCTGGGGCCAACGTCCTGACTTTC | CASQTGAASGANVLTF
. | . | TRBJ1-3 | TRBV29-1 | TGCAGCGTTTCCCCAAGGGGGGCTGGAAACACCATATATTTT | CSVSPRGAGNTIYF
TRBD1 | . | TRBJ1-2 | TRBV28 | TGTGCCAGCAGTTTACGGGGGACAGGGGACTATGGCTACACCTTC | CASSLRGTGDYGYTF
. | . | TRBJ2-4 | TRBV2 | TGTGCCAGCAGTGTGGGAGGTGCCAAAAACATTCAGTACTTC | CASSVGGAKNIQYF
. | . | TRBJ1-2 | TRBV12-2 | TGTGCAAGTCGCTTAACGGGCGGAAATCGATTAATATACTATGGCTACACCTTC | CASRLTGGNRLIYYGYTF
. | . | TRBJ2-7 | TRBV11-2 | TGTGCCAGCAGCTTAGTTGGGGAGCAGTACTTC | CASSLVGEQYF
. | . | TRBJ2-7 | TRBV6-1 | TGTGCCAGCAGTGAATTTAGGTACCGGACGCCTAACGAGCAGTACTTC | CASSEFRYRTPNEQYF
. | . | TRBJ2-5 | TRBV9 | TGTGCCAGCAGCGTAGGGGGTGAGGGGGAGACCCAGTACTTC | CASSVGGEGETQYF
. | . | TRBJ2-5 | TRBV15 | TGTGCCACCAGCAGAGATCCTCTACAAGAGACCCAGTACTTC | CATSRDPLQETQYF
TRBD2 | . | TRBJ2-7 | TRBV7-2 | TGTGCCAGCAGCTCCGGGACTAGCGACTACGAGCAGTACTTC | CASSSGTSDYEQYF
TRBD1 | once | TRBJ1-5 | TRBV5-5 | TGTGCCAGCAGCCACTGGACAGGACAAAATCAGCCCCAGCATTTT | CASSHWTGQNQPQHF
TRBD2 | . | TRBJ2-3 | TRBV5-1 | TGCGCCAGCAGCTTGGCGTCGACTAGCGGTCCAGATACGCAGTATTTT | CASSLASTSGPDTQYF